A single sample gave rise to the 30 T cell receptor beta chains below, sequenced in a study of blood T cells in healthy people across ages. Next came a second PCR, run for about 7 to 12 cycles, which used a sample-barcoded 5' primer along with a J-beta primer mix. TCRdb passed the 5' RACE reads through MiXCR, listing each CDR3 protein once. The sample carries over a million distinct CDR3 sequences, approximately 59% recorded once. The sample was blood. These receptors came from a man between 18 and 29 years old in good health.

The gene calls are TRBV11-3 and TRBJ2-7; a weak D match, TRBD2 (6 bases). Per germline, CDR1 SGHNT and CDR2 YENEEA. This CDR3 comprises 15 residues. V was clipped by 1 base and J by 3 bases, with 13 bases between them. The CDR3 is CASSLGLANYYEQYF. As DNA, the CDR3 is TGTGCCAGCAGCTTAGGTCTAGCGAACTACTACGAGCAGTACTTC.

The CDR3 spells CSATGTSSFQETQYF. CDR3 nucleotide sequence: TGCAGTGCTACCGGGACTAGCAGCTTTCAAGAGACCCAGTACTTC. The chain recombines TRBV20-1 with TRBJ2-5, with 9 bases identical to TRBD2. CDR1 is DFQATT, CDR2 SNEGSKA, per germline (reference sequence). The CDR3 is made up of 15 amino acids. V dropped 4 bases and J dropped 2; count of bases not matched to a gene: 8.

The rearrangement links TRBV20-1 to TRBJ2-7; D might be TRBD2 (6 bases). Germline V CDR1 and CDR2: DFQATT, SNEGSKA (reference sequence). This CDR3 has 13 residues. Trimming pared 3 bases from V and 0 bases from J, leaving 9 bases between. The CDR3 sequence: CSASRGSSYEQYF. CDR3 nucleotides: TGCAGTGCTAGCCGGGGGTCCTCCTACGAGCAGTACTTC.

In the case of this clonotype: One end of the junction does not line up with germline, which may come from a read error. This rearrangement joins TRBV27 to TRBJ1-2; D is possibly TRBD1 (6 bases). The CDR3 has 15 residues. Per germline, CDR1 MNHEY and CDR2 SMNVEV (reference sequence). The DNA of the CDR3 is TGTGCCAGCAGTTTATCTGACACAGGGTCCTATGGCTACACCTTT. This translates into CASSLSDTGSYGYTF.

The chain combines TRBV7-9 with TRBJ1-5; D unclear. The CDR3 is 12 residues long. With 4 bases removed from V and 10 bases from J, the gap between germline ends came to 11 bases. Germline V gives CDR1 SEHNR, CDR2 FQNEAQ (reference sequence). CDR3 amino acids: CASSSGEKPQHF. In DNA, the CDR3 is TGTGCCAGCAGCTCCGGGGAAAAACCCCAGCATTTT.

As DNA, the CDR3 is TGTGCCACCAGCGGCAGGGGTGGAGAGACCCAGTACTTC. Translating gives CATSGRGGETQYF. The genes are TRBV15 and TRBJ2-5; D is possibly TRBD1 (6 bases). V lost 5 bases and J 4 bases, leaving 11 bases between the germline ends. Germline V gene lookup returns CDR1 LNHNV and CDR2 YYDKDF (reference sequence). The CDR3 runs 13 residues.

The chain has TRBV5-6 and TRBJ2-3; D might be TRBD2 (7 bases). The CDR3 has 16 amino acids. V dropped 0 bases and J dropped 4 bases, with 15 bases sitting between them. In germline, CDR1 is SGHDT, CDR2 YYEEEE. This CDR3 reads CASSLVFAGAADTQYF. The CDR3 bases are TGTGCCAGCAGCTTGGTGTTCGCGGGGGCCGCAGATACGCAGTATTTT. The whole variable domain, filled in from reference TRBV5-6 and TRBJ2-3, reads DAGVTQSPTHLIKTRGQQVTLRCSPKSGHDTVSWYQQALGQGPQFIFQYYEEEERQRGNFPDRFSGHQFPNYSSELNVNALLLGDSALYLCASSLVFAGAADTQYFGPGTRLTVL.

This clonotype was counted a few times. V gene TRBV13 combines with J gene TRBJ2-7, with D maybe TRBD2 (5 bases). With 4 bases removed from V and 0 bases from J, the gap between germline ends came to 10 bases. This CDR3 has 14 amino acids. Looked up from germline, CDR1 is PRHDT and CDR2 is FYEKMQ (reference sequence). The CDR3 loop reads CASSYREISYEQYF. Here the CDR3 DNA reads TGTGCCAGCAGCTACCGGGAAATCTCCTACGAGCAGTACTTC.

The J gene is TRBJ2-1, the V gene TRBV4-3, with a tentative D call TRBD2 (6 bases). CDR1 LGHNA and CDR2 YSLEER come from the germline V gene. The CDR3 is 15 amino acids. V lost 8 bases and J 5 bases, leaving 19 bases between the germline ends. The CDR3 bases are TGCGCCAGCCAACAAGGACGCGGGGCCCACAATGAGCAGTTCTTC. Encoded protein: CASQQGRGAHNEQFF.

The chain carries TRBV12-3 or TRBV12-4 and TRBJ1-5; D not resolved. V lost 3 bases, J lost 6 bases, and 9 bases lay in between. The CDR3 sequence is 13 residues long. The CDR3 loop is CASSFGWSQPQHF. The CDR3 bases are TGTGCCAGCAGTTTTGGATGGTCTCAGCCCCAGCATTTT.

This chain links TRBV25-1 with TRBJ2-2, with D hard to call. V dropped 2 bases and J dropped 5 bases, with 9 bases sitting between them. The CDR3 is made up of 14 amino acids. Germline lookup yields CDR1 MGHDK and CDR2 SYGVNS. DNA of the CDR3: TGTGCCAGCAGTGAAGCTTCTGGAACCGGGGAGCTGTTTTTT. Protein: CASSEASGTGELFF.

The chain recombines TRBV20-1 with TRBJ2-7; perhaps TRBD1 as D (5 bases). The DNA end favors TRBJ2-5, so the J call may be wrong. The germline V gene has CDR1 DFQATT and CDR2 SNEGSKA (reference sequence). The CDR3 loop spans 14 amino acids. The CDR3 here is CSARQGPQRETQYF. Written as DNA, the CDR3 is TGCAGTGCTAGGCAGGGTCCTCAAAGGGAGACCCAGTACTTC.

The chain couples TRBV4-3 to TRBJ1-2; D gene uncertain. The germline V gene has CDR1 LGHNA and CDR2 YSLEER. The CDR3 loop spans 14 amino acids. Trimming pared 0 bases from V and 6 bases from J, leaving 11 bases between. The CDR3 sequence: CASSQDQFGNGYTF. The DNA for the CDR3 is TGCGCCAGCAGCCAAGATCAATTCGGGAATGGCTACACCTTC.

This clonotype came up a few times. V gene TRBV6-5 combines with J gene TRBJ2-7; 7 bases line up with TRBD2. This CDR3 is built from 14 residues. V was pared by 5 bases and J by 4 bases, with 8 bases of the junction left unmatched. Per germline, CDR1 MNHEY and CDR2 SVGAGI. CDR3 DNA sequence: TGTGCCAGCAGTAGGGAGGGAGTCCCTTACGAGCAGTACTTC. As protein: CASSREGVPYEQYF.

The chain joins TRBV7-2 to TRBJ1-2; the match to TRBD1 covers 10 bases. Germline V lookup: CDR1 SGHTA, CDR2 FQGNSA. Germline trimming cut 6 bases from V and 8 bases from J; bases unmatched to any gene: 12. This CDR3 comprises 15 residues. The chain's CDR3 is CASRLTGTGERGYTF. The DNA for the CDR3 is TGTGCCAGCAGACTGACCGGGACAGGGGAGCGGGGCTACACCTTC.

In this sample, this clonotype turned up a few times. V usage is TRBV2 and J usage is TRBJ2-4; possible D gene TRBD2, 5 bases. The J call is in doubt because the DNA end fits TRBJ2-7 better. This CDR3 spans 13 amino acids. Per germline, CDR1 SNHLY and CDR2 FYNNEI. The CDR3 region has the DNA TGTGCCAGCAGTGCTGAGCGGACCTACGAGCAGTACTTC. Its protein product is CASSAERTYEQYF.

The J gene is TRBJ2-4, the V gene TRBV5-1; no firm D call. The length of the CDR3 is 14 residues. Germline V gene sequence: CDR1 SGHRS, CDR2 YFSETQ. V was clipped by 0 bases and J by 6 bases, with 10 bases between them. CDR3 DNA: TGCGCCAGCAGCTTGGGGGAACAAGGAAACATTCAGTACTTC. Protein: CASSLGEQGNIQYF.

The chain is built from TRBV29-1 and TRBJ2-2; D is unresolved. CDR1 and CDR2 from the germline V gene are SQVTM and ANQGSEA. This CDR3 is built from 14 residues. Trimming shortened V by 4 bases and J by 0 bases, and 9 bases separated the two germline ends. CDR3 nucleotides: TGCAGCGTTGTTTCAGACGCGAACACCGGGGAGCTGTTTTTT. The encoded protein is CSVVSDANTGELFF.

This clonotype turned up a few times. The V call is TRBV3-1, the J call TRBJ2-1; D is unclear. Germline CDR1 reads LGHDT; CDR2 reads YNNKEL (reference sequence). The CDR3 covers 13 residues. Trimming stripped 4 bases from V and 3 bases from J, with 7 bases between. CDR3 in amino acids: CASSPEVYNEQFF. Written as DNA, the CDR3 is TGTGCCAGCAGCCCCGAAGTCTACAATGAGCAGTTCTTC.

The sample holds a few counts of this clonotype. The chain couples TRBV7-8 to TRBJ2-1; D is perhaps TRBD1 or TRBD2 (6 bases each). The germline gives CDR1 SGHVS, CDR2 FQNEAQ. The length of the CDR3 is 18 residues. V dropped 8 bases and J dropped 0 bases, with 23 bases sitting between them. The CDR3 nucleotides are TGTGCCAGCTCCTTGACGGGGGCCAAAATAAGCTCCTACAATGAGCAGTTCTTC. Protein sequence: CASSLTGAKISSYNEQFF.

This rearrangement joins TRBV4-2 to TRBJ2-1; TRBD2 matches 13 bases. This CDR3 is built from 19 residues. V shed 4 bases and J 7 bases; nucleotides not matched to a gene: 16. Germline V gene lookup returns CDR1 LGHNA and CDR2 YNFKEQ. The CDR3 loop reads CASSLTSGRPHPFLNEQFF. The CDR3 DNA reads TGTGCCAGCAGCCTGACTAGCGGGAGGCCGCACCCCTTTCTGAATGAGCAGTTCTTC.

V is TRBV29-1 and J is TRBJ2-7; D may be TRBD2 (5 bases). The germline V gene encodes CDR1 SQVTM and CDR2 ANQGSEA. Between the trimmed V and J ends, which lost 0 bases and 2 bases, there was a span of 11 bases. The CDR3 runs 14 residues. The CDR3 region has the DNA TGCAGCGTTGAAGATACGGACTCTACCTACGAGCAGTACTTC. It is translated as CSVEDTDSTYEQYF.

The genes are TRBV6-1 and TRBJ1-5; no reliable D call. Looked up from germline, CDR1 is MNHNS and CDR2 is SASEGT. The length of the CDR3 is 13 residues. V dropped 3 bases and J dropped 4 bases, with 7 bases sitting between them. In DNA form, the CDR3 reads TGTGCCAGCAGTGAGGAGGGTAATCAGCCCCAGCATTTT. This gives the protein CASSEEGNQPQHF.

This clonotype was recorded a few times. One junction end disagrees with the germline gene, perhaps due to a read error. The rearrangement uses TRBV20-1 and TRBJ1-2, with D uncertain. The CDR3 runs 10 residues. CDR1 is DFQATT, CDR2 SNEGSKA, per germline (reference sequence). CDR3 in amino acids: CSAREGGYTF. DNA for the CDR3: TGCAGTGCTAGGGAAGGCGGCTACACTTTC.

The CDR3 loop reads CASSFSSGSNQPQHF. In nucleotides, the CDR3 is TGTGCCAGCAGTTTTTCCTCAGGGAGCAATCAGCCCCAGCATTTT. The chain couples TRBV28 to TRBJ1-5; tentatively, D is TRBD1 (5 bases). This CDR3 has 15 residues. The germline V gene encodes CDR1 MDHEN and CDR2 SYDVKM. V lost 3 bases, J lost 1 base, and 10 bases lay in between.

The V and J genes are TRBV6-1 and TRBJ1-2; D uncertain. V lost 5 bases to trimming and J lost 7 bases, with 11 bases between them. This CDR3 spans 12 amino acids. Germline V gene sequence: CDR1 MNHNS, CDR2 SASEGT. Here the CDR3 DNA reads TGTGCCAGCAGTACACCCGGGGTTGGCTACACCTTC. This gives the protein CASSTPGVGYTF.

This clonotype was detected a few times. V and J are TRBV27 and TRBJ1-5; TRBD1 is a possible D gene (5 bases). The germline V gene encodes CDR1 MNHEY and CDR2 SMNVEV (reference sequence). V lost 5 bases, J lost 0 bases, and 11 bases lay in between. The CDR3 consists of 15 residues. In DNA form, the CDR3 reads TGTGCCAGCAGTAACAGAGGACATAGCAATCAGCCCCAGCATTTT. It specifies CASSNRGHSNQPQHF.

The CDR3 DNA follows: TGTGCCAGCAGATGGGAAGGGGAAAAACTGTTTTTT. Translated: CASRWEGEKLFF. This rearrangement joins TRBV2 to TRBJ1-4; D remains unclear. The V end lost 6 bases, the J end lost 8 bases, and 10 bases lay between the germline ends. The CDR3 has 12 residues. CDR1 is SNHLY and CDR2 is FYNNEI in the germline V gene.

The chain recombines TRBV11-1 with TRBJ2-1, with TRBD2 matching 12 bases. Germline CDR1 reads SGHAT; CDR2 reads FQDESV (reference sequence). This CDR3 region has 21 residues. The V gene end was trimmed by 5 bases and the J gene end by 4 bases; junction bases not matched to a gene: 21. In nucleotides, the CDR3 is TGTGCCAGCAGCCCCCCCCCCGTCCTAGCGGGAGGGCCGCCGCGATACAATGAGCAGTTCTTC. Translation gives CASSPPPVLAGGPPRYNEQFF.

The CDR3 DNA reads as TGTGCCACCAGTGGAACGGGGGCGACCCAGTACTTC. Amino acids: CATSGTGATQYF. The chain carries TRBV24-1 and TRBJ2-5; possibly TRBD1 or TRBD2 for D (6 bases each). Germline assignment: CDR1 KGHDR and CDR2 SFDVKD. The CDR3 is 12 amino acids. Trimming shortened V by 5 bases and J by 7 bases, and 10 bases separated the two germline ends.